The 26 T cell receptor beta chains given below trace back to one sample, sequenced in a study of regulatory T cells in long-lasting Graves disease. Arm-PCR of CDR3 regions and iRepertoire HTBI primers were the basis on which TCR beta libraries were built. TCRdb reprocessed the multiplex PCR reads with MiXCR, giving one entry per CDR3 protein. The table has approximately 230,000 distinct CDR3 sequences, 18% seen once. Stated time point: newly diagnosed GD, antithyroid drugs for less than 3 months. Researchers made the TCR library from RNA that was extracted from PBMCs. This material consisted of peripheral blood mononuclear cells (PBMCs), taken at new diagnosis, from a patient treated with antithyroid drugs. The receptors were gathered from a female donor with Graves disease.

This clonotype was recorded many times. CDR3 in amino acids: CASSRADTQYF. For the CDR3, the DNA is TGTGCCAGCAGCAGAGCAGATACGCAGTATTTT. The chain has TRBV28 and TRBJ2-3, with no clear D. Germline CDR1 and CDR2: MDHEN and SYDVKM. The CDR3 totals 11 residues. The ends were cut back, 6 bases at V and 4 bases at J, with 5 bases in the middle. Looking up the rest from reference TRBV28 and TRBJ2-3 gives the full variable domain: DVKVTQSSRYLVKRTGEKVFLECVQDMDHENMFWYRQDPGLGLRLIYFSYDVKMKEKGDIPEGYSVSREKKERFSLILESASTNQTSMYLCASSRADTQYFGPGTRLTVL.

This clonotype was observed at least ten times. The chain recombines TRBV7-9 with TRBJ2-1; no definite D call. This CDR3 has 15 residues. The V and J ends lost 1 base and 2 bases respectively, with 9 bases between them. Germline V gene sequence: CDR1 SEHNR, CDR2 FQNEAQ (reference sequence). CDR3 sequence (DNA): TGTGCCAGCAGCTTAGACGGATACACCTACAATGAGCAGTTCTTC. Translated: CASSLDGYTYNEQFF.

This clonotype came up many times. This chain joins TRBV10-3 and TRBJ2-3, with TRBD2 matching over 10 bases. The V gene end was trimmed by 9 bases and the J gene end by 6 bases; junction bases not matched to a gene: 18. From germline, CDR1 is ENHRY and CDR2 SYGVKD. The CDR3 is made up of 17 amino acids. The CDR3 is CAIRNIREREGRDTQYF. In nucleotides, the CDR3 is TGTGCCATTAGAAATATCAGGGAGCGGGAGGGCCGCGATACGCAGTATTTT.

This clonotype appeared many times. The chain combines TRBV5-1 with TRBJ2-5; tentatively, D is TRBD1 (5 bases). The V and J ends lost 2 bases and 4 bases respectively, with 18 bases between them. Germline V gene sequence: CDR1 SGHRS, CDR2 YFSETQ. This CDR3 is built from 16 residues. Here the CDR3 reads CASSLIASGSRETQYF. The CDR3 region has the DNA TGCGCCAGCAGCTTAATCGCTTCAGGGTCGAGAGAGACCCAGTACTTC.

This clonotype was picked up many times. The rearrangement links TRBV19 to TRBJ1-5, with TRBD1 as a possible D gene (6 bases). The germline gives CDR1 LNHDA, CDR2 SQIVND (reference sequence). The CDR3 length is 18 residues. Trimming left V 5 bases short and J 0 bases short, with 20 bases between. The CDR3 region is CASSLRGGSPYSNQPQHF. DNA of the CDR3: TGTGCCAGTAGTCTCAGGGGTGGATCCCCTTATAGCAATCAGCCCCAGCATTTT.

The table lists this clonotype with many counts. The chain employs TRBV11-2 and TRBJ1-4, with TRBD1 as a possible D gene (5 bases). Trimming left V 6 bases short and J 8 bases short, with 16 bases between. The CDR3 is 14 residues long. The germline gives CDR1 SGHAT, CDR2 FQNNGV. The CDR3 bases are TGTGCCAGCAGGCGTCCGGGACTAGGGGAAAAACTGTTTTTT. Translated: CASRRPGLGEKLFF.

This clonotype has a count of ten or more. The chain is built from TRBV7-9 and TRBJ2-3; D is perhaps TRBD2 (6 bases). The CDR3 runs 14 residues. CDR1 is SEHNR and CDR2 is FQNEAQ in the germline V gene (reference sequence). V was trimmed by 8 bases and J by 6 bases, leaving 18 bases between them. The CDR3 is CASGELRSGDTQYF. The CDR3 coding sequence is TGTGCCAGCGGGGAACTACGGAGCGGGGATACGCAGTATTTT.

V usage is TRBV11-3 and J usage is TRBJ1-1, with D possibly matching TRBD1 (5 bases). V lost 6 bases and J lost 1, with 12 bases in between. The CDR3 covers 14 residues. The germline V gene encodes CDR1 SGHNT and CDR2 YENEEA. CDR3 nucleotides: TGTGCCAGCAGTCGCAGGGAGCAGAACACTGAAGCTTTCTTT. Translation gives CASSRREQNTEAFF.

This clonotype was detected ten times or more. The J gene is TRBJ1-4, the V gene TRBV6-1; TRBD1 agrees at 8 bases. The length of the CDR3 is 15 residues. J lost 7 bases, V lost 5 bases, and 9 bases had no gene match. The germline gives CDR1 MNHNS, CDR2 SASEGT. The DNA of the CDR3 is TGTGCCAGCAGTCGACGACAGGGGCAAATTGAAAAACTGTTTTTT. Its translation is CASSRRQGQIEKLFF.

This clonotype has ten or more counts. This chain links TRBV11-1 with TRBJ2-7; 8 nucleotides line up with TRBD2. The germline V gene encodes CDR1 SGHAT and CDR2 FQDESV (reference sequence). The V segment lost 5 bases and the J segment 5 bases; nucleotides outside the gene matches: 2. The CDR3 runs 12 residues. CDR3 sequence (DNA): TGTGCCAGCAGCGGGACTAGGCACGAGCAGTACTTC. Protein product: CASSGTRHEQYF.

This clonotype was counted once. The chain employs TRBV11-2 and TRBJ2-1; 8 bases agree with TRBD2. This CDR3 is 13 amino acids long. CDR1 and CDR2 (germline): SGHAT, FQNNGV. J lost 7 bases, V lost 5 bases, and 4 bases had no gene match. Here the CDR3 reads CASSRLALNEQFF. The CDR3 region has the DNA TGTGCCAGCAGCCGACTAGCGTTGAATGAGCAGTTCTTC.

This clonotype was found many times. The rearrangement joins TRBV6-5 to TRBJ1-1; no definite D call. The V end lost 2 bases, the J end lost 4 bases, and 8 bases lay between the germline ends. Germline V gene lookup returns CDR1 MNHEY and CDR2 SVGAGI. This CDR3 has 13 residues. CDR3 nucleotides: TGTGCCAGCAGTTACCGCTATGGCACTGAAGCTTTCTTT. This codes for CASSYRYGTEAFF.

In its sample, this clonotype was seen many times. V is TRBV6-4 and J is TRBJ1-6, with a tentative D call TRBD1 (6 bases). Germline lookup yields CDR1 MRHNA and CDR2 SNTAGT. CDR3 length: 14 amino acids. V was cut by 6 bases and J by 0 bases, with 6 bases left in between. Written as DNA, the CDR3 is TGTGCCAGCAGGGACAGCTCCTATAATTCACCCCTCCACTTT. This codes for CASRDSSYNSPLHF.

A remark on this clonotype: A clone one base away is much larger, so this may be a read error. The CDR3 does not close with the conserved phenylalanine or tryptophan, likely indicating a read error. The rearrangement joins TRBV6-1 to TRBJ2-2; no reliable D call. The V gene lost 3 bases and the J gene lost 6 bases, with 5 bases spanning the gap. This CDR3 region has 12 residues. Germline-derived CDR1 and CDR2 are MNHNS and SASEGT. This chain's CDR3 is CASSEGSGELFS. The CDR3 DNA sequence: TGTGCCAGCAGTGAGGGTTCCGGGGAGCTGTTTTCT.

The chain links TRBV28 to TRBJ1-5, with D tentatively TRBD1 (6 bases). The length of the CDR3 is 17 residues. V lost 8 bases to trimming and J lost 0 bases, with 20 bases between them. CDR1 and CDR2 (germline): MDHEN, SYDVKM. DNA of the CDR3: TGTGCCAGCTCTGACAGGCTTTACCTATATAGCAATCAGCCCCAGCATTTT. This codes for CASSDRLYLYSNQPQHF. The full variable domain, with the rest looked up from reference TRBV28 and TRBJ1-5, is DVKVTQSSRYLVKRTGEKVFLECVQDMDHENMFWYRQDPGLGLRLIYFSYDVKMKEKGDIPEGYSVSREKKERFSLILESASTNQTSMYLCASSDRLYLYSNQPQHFGDGTRLSIL.

This clonotype was seen ten or more times. V and J are TRBV7-6 and TRBJ2-3; no reliable D call. CDR3 length: 13 amino acids. Germline V gives CDR1 SGHVS, CDR2 FNYEAQ. V was pared by 1 base and J by 4 bases, with 6 bases between. The CDR3 sequence is CASSLGESDTQYF. CDR3 coding DNA: TGTGCCAGCAGCTTAGGAGAATCAGATACGCAGTATTTT.

This clonotype appeared many times. This chain connects TRBV6-2 or TRBV6-3 to TRBJ2-1; D is perhaps TRBD2 (6 bases). CDR3 length equals 13 residues. V lost 6 bases and J lost 8, with 14 bases in between. From germline, CDR1 is MNHEY and CDR2 SVGEGT. The CDR3 region has the DNA TGTGCCAGCAGCCCCGGGACTCGGGATGAGCAGTTCTTC. This gives the protein CASSPGTRDEQFF.

This clonotype was detected many times. The CDR3 DNA follows: TGTGCCAGCAGCCCAAGCCGGGACAGGGTTTTCCAGCATTTT. Its translation: CASSPSRDRVFQHF. The chain has TRBV3-1 and TRBJ1-5; 9 bases are a match to TRBD1. Germline values: CDR1 LGHDT, CDR2 YNNKEL (reference sequence). V dropped 4 bases and J dropped 12; count of bases not matched to a gene: 10. This CDR3 region has 14 residues.

V gene TRBV24-1 combines with J gene TRBJ1-2, with no clear D. Deletions cut 3 bases from V and 2 bases from J, with 3 bases between. This CDR3 contains 12 residues. Germline CDR1 KGHDR, CDR2 SFDVKD. The CDR3 loop is CATSDENYGYTF. The CDR3 coding sequence is TGTGCCACCAGTGATGAGAACTATGGCTACACCTTC.

This clonotype showed up many times. The chain links TRBV30 to TRBJ2-5, with 12 bases matching TRBD2. The CDR3 consists of 15 residues. V shed 2 bases and J 4 bases; nucleotides not matched to a gene: 5. Germline assignment: CDR1 GTSNPN and CDR2 SVGIG (reference sequence). CDR3 residues: CAWSRGLAGGETQYF. Written as DNA, the CDR3 is TGTGCCTGGAGTAGGGGACTAGCGGGTGGAGAGACCCAGTACTTC.

This clonotype was seen at least ten times. The chain recombines TRBV28 with TRBJ2-7, with D possibly being TRBD1 or TRBD2 (6 bases each). CDR3 size: 15 residues. The germline CDR1 and CDR2 sequences are MDHEN and SYDVKM. Trimming took 6 bases from V and 5 from J, leaving 20 bases between them. Written as DNA, the CDR3 is TGTGCCAGCAGCATCCCGGAGGGGGACCGGAACGAGCAGTACTTC. The encoded protein is CASSIPEGDRNEQYF.

The chain has TRBV2 and TRBJ2-1, with 14 bases identical to TRBD2. Germline loops: CDR1 SNHLY, CDR2 FYNNEI. CDR3 size: 14 residues. Unmatched junction bases numbered 6, after V lost 9 bases and J lost 8 bases. The CDR3 loop is CARRGLAGVYEQFF. The CDR3 DNA reads as TGTGCCAGACGGGGACTAGCGGGAGTGTATGAGCAGTTCTTC.

This clonotype was seen at least ten times. V and J are TRBV5-1 and TRBJ2-3; either TRBD1 or TRBD2 may fit D (5 bases each). V was clipped by 5 bases and J by 4 bases, with 17 bases between them. Per germline, CDR1 SGHRS and CDR2 YFSETQ. The CDR3 covers 15 residues. CDR3 loop: CASSRGVASADTQYF. DNA for the CDR3: TGCGCCAGCAGTCGGGGCGTCGCTAGTGCAGATACGCAGTATTTT.

This clonotype appeared many times. V is TRBV30 and J is TRBJ2-2, with D possibly matching TRBD2 (6 bases). Trimming removed 4 bases at V and 4 bases at J, with 13 bases between. The germline CDR1 and CDR2 sequences are GTSNPN and SVGIG (reference sequence). The CDR3 totals 14 residues. The CDR3 spells CAWTPGLATGELFF. CDR3 bases: TGTGCCTGGACCCCGGGACTCGCCACCGGGGAGCTGTTTTTT.

This clonotype was seen repeatedly, ten times or more. The genes are TRBV3-1 and TRBJ2-7; D is unclear. V dropped 0 bases and J dropped 6 bases, with 6 bases sitting between them. The CDR3 is 12 amino acids. Germline CDR1 and CDR2: LGHDT and YNNKEL (reference sequence). The CDR3 bases are TGTGCCAGCAGCCAAGAAAAAGGCGAGCAGTACTTC. It codes for CASSQEKGEQYF.

This chain uses TRBV20-1 with TRBJ2-1; weak D call: TRBD1 (5 bases). Trimming took 1 base from V and 8 from J, leaving 15 bases between them. CDR3 length equals 14 residues. Germline values: CDR1 DFQATT, CDR2 SNEGSKA (reference sequence). CDR3 in amino acids: CSARGSGGRDEQFF. CDR3 nucleotides: TGCAGTGCTAGAGGGTCGGGCGGCAGGGATGAGCAGTTCTTC.